The T cell receptor (beta chain) under discussion was sequenced for a study of blood T cell repertoires in COVID-19. As originally analysed: Nucleated cell counts were estimated from reference gene primer amplification. The table came from immunoSEQ multiplex PCR; TCRdb's copy has only in-frame clones and leaves some out. The V and J calls and clone size were taken over from that table, and D and trimming were inferred from the DNA. The table has some 400,000 clones, approximately 89% seen once. The V gene end was trimmed by 6 bases and the J gene end by 2 bases; junction bases not matched to a gene: 10. CDR3 length: 15 amino acids. Germline-derived CDR1 and CDR2 are MNHEY and SMNVEV (reference sequence).

This chain links TRBV27 with TRBJ2-7, with 7 bases aligning to TRBD1. The sequenced sample was peripheral blood. The sequence was collected from a woman in her sixties or seventies with COVID-19, enrolled during active disease. The CDR3 nucleotides read TGTGCCAGCAGGAATTCGGGACAGATAGCCTACGAGCAGTACTTC. Its protein is CASRNSGQIAYEQYF.